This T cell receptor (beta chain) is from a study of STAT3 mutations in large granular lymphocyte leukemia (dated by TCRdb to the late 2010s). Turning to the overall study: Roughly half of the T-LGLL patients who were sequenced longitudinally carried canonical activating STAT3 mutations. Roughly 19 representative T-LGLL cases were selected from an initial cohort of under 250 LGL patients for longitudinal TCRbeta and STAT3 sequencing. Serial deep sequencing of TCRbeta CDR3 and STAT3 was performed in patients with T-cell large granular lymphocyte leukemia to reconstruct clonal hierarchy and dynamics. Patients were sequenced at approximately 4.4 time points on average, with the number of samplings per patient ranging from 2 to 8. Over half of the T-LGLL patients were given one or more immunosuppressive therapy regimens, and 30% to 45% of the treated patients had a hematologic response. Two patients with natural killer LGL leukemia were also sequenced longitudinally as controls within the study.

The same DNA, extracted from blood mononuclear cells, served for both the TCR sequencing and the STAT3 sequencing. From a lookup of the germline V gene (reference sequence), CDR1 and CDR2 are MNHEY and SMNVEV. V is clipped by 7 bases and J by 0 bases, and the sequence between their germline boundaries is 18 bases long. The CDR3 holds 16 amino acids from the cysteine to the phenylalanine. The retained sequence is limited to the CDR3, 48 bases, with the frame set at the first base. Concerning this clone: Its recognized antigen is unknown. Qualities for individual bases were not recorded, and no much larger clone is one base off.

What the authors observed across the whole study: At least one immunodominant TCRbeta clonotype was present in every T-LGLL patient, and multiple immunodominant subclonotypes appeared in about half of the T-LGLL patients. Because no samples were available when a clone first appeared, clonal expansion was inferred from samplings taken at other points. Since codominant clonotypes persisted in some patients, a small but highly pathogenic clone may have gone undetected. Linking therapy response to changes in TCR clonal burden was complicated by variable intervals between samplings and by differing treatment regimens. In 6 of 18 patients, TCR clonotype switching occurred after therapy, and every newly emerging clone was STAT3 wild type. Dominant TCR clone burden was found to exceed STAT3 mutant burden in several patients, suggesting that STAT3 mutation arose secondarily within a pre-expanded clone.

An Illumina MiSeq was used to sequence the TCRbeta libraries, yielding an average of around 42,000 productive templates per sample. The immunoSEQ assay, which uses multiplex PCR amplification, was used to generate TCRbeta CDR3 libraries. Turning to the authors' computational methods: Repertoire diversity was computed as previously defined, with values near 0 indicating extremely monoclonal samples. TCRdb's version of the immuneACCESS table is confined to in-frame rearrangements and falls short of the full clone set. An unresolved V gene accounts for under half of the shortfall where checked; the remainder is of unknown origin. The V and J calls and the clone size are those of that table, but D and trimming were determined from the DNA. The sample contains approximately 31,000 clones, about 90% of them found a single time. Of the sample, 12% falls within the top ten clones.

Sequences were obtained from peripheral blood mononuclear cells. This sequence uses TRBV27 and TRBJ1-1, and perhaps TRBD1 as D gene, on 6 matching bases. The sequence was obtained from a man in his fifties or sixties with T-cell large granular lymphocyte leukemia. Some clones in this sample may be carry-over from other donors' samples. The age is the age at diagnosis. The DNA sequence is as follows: TGTGCCAGCACCCCGCGAGGGGGGCCCATGAACACTGAAGCTTTCTTT. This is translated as CASTPRGGPMNTEAFF.